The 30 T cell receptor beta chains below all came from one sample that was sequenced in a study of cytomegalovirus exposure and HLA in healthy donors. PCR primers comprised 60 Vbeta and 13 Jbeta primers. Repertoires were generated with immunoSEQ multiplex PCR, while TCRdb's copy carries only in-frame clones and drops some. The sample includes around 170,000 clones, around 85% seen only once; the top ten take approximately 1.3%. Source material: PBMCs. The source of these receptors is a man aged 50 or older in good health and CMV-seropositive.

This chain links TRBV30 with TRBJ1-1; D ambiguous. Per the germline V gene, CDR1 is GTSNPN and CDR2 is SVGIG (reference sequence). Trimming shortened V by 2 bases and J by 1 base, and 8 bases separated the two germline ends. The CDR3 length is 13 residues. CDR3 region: CAWSRVSNTEAFF. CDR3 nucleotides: TGTGCCTGGAGTCGAGTGTCGAACACTGAAGCTTTCTTT.

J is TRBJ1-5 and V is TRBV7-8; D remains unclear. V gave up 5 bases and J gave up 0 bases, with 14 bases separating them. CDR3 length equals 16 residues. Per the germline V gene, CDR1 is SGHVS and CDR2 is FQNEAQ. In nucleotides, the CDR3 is TGTGCCAGCAGCCCGGCGGCATTTTATAGCAATCAGCCCCAGCATTTT. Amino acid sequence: CASSPAAFYSNQPQHF.

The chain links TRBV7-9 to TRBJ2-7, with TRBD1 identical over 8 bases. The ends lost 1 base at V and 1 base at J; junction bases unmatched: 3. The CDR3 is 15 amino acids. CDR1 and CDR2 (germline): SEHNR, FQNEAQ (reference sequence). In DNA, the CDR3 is TGTGCCAGCAGCTTAGGAAGGACAGGGTCCTACGAGCAGTACTTC. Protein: CASSLGRTGSYEQYF.

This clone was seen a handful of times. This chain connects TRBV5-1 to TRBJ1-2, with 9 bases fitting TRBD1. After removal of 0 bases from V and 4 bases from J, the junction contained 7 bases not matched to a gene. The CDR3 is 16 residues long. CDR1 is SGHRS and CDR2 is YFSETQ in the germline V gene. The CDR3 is CASSLGRDRVGYGYTF. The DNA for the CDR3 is TGCGCCAGCAGCTTGGGTCGGGACAGGGTCGGCTATGGCTACACCTTC.

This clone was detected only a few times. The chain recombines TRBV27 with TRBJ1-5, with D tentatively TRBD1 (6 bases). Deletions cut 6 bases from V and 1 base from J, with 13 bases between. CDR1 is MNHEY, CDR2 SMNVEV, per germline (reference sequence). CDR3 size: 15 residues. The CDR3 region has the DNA TGTGCCAGCAGCAGCCTACAGGGAAGCAATCAGCCCCAGCATTTT. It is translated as CASSSLQGSNQPQHF.

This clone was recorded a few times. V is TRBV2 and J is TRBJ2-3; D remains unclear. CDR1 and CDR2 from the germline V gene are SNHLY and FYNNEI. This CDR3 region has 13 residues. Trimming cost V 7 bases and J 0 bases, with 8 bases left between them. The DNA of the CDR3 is TGTGCCAGCATGAGGCAGAGCACAGATACGCAGTATTTT. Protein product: CASMRQSTDTQYF.

The CDR3 bases are TGCGCCAGCAGCCAAGATCAAGGGGGTCGCACCGGGGAGCTGTTTTTT. Its protein product is CASSQDQGGRTGELFF. The V gene is TRBV4-3, the J gene TRBJ2-2; a possible D gene is TRBD1 (6 bases). Germline CDR1 and CDR2: LGHNA and YSLEER. This CDR3 comprises 16 residues. V was cut by 0 bases and J by 4 bases, with 12 bases left in between.

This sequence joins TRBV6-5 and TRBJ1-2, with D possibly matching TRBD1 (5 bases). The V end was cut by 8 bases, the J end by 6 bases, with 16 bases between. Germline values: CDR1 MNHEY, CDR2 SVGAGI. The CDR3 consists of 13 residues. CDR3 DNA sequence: TGTGCCAGCGGCCCCCGGGGGGGGAATGGCTACACCTTC. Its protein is CASGPRGGNGYTF.

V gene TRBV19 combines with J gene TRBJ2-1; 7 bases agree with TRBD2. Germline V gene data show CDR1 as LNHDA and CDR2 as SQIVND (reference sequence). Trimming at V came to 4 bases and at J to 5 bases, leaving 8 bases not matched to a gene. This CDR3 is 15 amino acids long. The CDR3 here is CASSKGHSGNNEQFF. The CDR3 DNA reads TGTGCCAGTAGTAAAGGGCACAGCGGGAACAATGAGCAGTTCTTC.

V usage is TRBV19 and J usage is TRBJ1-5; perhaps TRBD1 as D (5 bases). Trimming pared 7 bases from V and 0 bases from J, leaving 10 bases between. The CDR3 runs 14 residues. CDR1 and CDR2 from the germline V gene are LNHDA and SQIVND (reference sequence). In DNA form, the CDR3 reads TGTGCCAGTACCACAGGCCATAGCAATCAGCCCCAGCATTTT. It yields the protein CASTTGHSNQPQHF.

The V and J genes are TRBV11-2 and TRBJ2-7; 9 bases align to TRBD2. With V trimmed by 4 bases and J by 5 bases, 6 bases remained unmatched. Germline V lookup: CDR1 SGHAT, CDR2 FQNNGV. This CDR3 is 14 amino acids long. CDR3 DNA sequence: TGTGCCAGCAGCTCCAGAGGCGGGAGGGACGAGCAGTACTTC. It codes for CASSSRGGRDEQYF.

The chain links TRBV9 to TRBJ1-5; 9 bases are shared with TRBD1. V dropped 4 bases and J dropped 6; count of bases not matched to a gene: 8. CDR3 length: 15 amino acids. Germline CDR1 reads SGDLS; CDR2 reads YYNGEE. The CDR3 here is CASSLGTGKGQPQHF. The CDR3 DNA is TGTGCCAGCAGCCTCGGGACAGGGAAAGGTCAGCCCCAGCATTTT.

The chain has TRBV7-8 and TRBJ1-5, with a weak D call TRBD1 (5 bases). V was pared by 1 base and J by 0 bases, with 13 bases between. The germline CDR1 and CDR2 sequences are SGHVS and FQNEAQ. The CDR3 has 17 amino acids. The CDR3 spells CASSLVSGGDSNQPQHF. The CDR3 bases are TGTGCCAGCAGCTTAGTTTCGGGAGGGGATAGCAATCAGCCCCAGCATTTT.

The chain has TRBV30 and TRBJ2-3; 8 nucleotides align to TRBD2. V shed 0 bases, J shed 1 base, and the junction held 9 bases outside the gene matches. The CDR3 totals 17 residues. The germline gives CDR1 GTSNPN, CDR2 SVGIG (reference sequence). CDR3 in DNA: TGTGCCTGGAGTGTTCGTCTAGCGGGCTTCGGCACAGATACGCAGTATTTT. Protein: CAWSVRLAGFGTDTQYF. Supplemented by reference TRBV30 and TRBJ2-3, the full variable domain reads SQTIHQWPATLVQPVGSPLSLECTVEGTSNPNLYWYRQAAGRGLQLLFYSVGIGQISSEVPQNLSASRPQDRQFILSSKKLLLSDSGFYLCAWSVRLAGFGTDTQYFGPGTRLTVL.

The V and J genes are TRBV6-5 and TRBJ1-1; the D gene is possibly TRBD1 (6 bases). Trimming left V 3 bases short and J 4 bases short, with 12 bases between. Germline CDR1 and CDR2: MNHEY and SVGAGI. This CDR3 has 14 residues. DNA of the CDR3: TGTGCCAGCAGTTATTTGGGGGCGGGCACTGAAGCTTTCTTT. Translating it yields CASSYLGAGTEAFF.

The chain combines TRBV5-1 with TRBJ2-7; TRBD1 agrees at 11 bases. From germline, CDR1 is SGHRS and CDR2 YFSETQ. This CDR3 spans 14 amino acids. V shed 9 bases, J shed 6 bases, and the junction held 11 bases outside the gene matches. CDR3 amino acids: CATGPGQGVGEQYF. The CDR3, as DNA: TGCGCCACGGGTCCGGGACAGGGGGTTGGCGAGCAGTACTTC.

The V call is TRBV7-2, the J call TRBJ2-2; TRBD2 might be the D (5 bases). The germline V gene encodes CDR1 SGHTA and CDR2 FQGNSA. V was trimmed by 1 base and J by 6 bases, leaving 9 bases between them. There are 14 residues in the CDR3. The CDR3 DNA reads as TGTGCCAGCAGCTTAGGGACTCTTCCCGGGGAGCTGTTTTTT. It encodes CASSLGTLPGELFF.

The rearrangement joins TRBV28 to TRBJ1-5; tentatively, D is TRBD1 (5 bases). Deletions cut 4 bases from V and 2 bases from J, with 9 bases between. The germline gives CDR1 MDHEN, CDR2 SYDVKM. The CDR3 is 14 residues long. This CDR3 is CASSSTVGNQPQHF. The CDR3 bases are TGTGCCAGCAGTTCGACAGTTGGCAATCAGCCCCAGCATTTT. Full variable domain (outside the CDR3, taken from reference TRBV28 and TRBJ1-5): DVKVTQSSRYLVKRTGEKVFLECVQDMDHENMFWYRQDPGLGLRLIYFSYDVKMKEKGDIPEGYSVSREKKERFSLILESASTNQTSMYLCASSSTVGNQPQHFGDGTRLSIL.

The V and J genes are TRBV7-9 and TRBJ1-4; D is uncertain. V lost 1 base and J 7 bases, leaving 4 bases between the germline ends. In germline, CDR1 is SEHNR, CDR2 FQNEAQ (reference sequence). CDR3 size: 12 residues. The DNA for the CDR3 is TGTGCCAGCAGCTTAGGTAGTGAAAAACTGTTTTTT. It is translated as CASSLGSEKLFF.

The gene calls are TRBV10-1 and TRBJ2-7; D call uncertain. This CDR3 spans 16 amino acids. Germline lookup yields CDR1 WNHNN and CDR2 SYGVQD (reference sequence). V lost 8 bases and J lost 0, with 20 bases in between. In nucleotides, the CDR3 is TGCGCCAGCGGCTGTCCTGTCCGGGTTCACTCCTACGAGCAGTACTTC. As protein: CASGCPVRVHSYEQYF.

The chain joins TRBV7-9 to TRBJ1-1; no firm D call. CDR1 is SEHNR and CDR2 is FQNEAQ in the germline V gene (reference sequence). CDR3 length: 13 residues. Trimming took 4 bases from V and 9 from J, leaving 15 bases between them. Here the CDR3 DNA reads TGTGCCAGCAGCTCCAGGTCTCTTGGGCAAGCTTTCTTT. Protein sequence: CASSSRSLGQAFF.

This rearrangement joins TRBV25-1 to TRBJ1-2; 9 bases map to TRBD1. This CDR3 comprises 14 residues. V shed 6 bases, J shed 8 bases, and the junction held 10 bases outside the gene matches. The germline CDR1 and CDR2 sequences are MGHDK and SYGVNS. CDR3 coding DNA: TGTGCCAGCAGAGAGTCGGGACAGGGAAGCGGCTACACCTTC. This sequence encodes CASRESGQGSGYTF.

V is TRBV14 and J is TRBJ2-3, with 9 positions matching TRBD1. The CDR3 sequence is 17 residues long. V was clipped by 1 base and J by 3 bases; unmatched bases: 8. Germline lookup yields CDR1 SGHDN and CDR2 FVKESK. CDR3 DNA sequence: TGTGCCAGCAGCCAAGGCGGCTGGGGACAGGGAACAGATACGCAGTATTTT. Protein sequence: CASSQGGWGQGTDTQYF.

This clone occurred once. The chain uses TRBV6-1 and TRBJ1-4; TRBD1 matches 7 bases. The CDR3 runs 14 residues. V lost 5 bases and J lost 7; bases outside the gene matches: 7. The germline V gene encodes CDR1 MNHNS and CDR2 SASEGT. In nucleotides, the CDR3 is TGTGCCAGCAGTCCCGGGACAGTTATTGAAAAACTGTTTTTT. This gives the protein CASSPGTVIEKLFF.

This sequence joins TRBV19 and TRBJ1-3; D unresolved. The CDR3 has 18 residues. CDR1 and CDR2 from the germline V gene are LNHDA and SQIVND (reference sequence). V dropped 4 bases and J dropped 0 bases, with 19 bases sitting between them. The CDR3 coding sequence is TGTGCCAGTAGTACTATGCGGCCACCTTTACGCTCTGGAAACACCATATATTTT. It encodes CASSTMRPPLRSGNTIYF. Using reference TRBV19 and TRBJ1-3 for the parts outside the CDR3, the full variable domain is DGGITQSPKYLFRKEGQNVTLSCEQNLNHDAMYWYRQDPGQGLRLIYYSQIVNDFQKGDIAEGYSVSREKKESFPLTVTSAQKNPTAFYLCASSTMRPPLRSGNTIYFGEGSWLTVV.

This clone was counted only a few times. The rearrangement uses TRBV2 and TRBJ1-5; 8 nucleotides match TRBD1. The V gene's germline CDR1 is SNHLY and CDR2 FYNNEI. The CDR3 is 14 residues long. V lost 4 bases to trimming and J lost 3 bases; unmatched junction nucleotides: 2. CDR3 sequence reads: CASSGQGINQPQHF. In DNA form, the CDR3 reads TGTGCCAGCAGTGGACAGGGGATCAATCAGCCCCAGCATTTT.

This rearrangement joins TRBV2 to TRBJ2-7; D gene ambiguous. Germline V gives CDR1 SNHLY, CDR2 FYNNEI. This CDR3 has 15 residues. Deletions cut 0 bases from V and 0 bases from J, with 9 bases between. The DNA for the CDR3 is TGTGCCAGCAGTGAAGCTGGTGGCCGCTCCTACGAGCAGTACTTC. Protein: CASSEAGGRSYEQYF.

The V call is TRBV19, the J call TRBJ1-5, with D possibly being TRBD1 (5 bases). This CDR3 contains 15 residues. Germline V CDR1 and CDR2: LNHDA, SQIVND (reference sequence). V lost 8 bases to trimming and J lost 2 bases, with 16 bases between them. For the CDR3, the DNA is TGTGCCAGTGGCAGGGAAGGTATCGGCAATCAGCCCCAGCATTTT. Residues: CASGREGIGNQPQHF.

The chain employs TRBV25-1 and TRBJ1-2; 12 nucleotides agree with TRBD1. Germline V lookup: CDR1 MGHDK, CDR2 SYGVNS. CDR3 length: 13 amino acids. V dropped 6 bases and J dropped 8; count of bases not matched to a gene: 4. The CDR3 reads CASSRDRGRGYTF. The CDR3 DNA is TGTGCCAGCAGCAGGGACAGGGGGCGCGGCTACACCTTC.

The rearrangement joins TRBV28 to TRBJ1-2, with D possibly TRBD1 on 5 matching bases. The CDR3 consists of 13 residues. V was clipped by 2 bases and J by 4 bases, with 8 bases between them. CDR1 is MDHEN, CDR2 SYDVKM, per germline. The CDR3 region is CASSLGQGYGYTF. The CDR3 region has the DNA TGTGCCAGCAGTTTAGGGCAGGGCTATGGCTACACCTTC.